The T cell receptor beta chain described here comes from a study of control samples from healthy donors and cancer patients. Profiled with immunoSEQ multiplex PCR; TCRdb holds only in-frame clones, not every one. The repertoire consists of some 140,000 clones, with roughly 89% occurring once and the leading ten covering 6% to 9.5%. This CDR3 spans 12 amino acids. V lost 3 bases and J lost 3, with 6 bases in between. Germline V gene sequence: CDR1 MNHEY, CDR2 SMNVEV (reference sequence). Input material: PBMCs. The TCR was taken from a man aged 50 to 60 with head and neck cancer. V is TRBV27 and J is TRBJ2-7; D is possibly TRBD2 (6 bases). CDR3 sequence reads: CASSLGGYEQYF. DNA of the CDR3: TGTGCCAGCAGTTTGGGGGGCTACGAGCAGTACTTC.